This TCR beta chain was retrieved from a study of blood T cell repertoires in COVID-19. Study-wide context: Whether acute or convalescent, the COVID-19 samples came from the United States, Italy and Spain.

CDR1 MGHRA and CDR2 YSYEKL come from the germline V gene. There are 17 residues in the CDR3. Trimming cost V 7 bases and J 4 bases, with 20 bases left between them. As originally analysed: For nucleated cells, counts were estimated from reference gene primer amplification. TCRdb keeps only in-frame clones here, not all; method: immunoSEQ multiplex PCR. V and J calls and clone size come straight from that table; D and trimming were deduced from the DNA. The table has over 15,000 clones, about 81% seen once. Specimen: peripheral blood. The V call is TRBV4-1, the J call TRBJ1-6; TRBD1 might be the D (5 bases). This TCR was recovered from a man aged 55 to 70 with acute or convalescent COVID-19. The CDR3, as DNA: TGCGCCAGCACCATCCTATACTTCCAGGGTTATAATTCACCCCTCCACTTT. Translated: CASTILYFQGYNSPLHF.